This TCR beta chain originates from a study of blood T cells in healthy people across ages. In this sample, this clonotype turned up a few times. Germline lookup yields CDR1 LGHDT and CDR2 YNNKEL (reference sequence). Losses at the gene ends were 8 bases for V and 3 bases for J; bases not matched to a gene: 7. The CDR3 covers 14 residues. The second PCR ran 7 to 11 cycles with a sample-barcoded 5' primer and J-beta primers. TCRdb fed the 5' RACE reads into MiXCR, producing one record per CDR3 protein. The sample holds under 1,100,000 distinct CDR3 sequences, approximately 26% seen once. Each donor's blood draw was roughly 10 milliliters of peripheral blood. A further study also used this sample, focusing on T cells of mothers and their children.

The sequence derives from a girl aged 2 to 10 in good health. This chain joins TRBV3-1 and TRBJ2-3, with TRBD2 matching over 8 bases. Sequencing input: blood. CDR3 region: CASGREGLTDTQYF. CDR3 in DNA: TGTGCCAGCGGTCGGGAGGGCCTTACAGATACGCAGTATTTT.